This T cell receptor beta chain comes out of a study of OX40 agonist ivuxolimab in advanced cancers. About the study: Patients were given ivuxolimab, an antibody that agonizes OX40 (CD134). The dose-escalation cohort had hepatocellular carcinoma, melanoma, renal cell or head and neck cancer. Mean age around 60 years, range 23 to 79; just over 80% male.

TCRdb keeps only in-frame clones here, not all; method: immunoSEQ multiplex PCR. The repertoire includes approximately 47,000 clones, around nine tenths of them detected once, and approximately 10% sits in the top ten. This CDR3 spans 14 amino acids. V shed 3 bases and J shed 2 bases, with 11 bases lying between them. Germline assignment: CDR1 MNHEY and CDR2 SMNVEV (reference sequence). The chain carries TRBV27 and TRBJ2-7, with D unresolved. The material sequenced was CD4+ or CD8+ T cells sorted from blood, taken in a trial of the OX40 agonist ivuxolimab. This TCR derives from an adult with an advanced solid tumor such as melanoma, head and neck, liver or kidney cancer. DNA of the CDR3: TGTGCCAGCAGTTTGGCACTAACTCCCTACGAGCAGTACTTC. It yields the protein CASSLALTPYEQYF.